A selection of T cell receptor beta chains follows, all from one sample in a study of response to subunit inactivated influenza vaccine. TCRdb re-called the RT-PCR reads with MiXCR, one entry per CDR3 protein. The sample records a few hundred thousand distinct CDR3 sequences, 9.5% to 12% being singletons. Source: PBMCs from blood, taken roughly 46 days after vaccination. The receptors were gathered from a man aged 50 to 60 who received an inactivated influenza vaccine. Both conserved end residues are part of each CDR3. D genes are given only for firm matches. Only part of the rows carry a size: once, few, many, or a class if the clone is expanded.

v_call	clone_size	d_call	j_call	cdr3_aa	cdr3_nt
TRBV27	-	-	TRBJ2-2	CASSPKLRGGTGELFF	TGTGCCAGCAGTCCAAAACTCAGGGGCGGCACCGGGGAGCTGTTTTTT
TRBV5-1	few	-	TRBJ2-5	CASSLVGREEETQYF	TGCGCCAGCAGCTTGGTGGGGCGGGAAGAAGAGACCCAGTACTTC
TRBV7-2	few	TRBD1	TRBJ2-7	CASSFWDRGLEQYF	TGTGCCAGCAGCTTTTGGGACAGGGGGCTCGAGCAGTACTTC
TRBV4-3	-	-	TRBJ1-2	CASSQDSRNYGYTF	TGCGCCAGCAGCCAAGACTCAAGAAACTATGGCTACACCTTC
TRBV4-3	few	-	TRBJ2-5	CASSQGNRRQETQYF	TGCGCCAGCAGCCAAGGAAACAGACGACAAGAGACCCAGTACTTC
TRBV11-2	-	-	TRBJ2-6	CASSLRGELRSGANVLTF	TGTGCCAGCAGCTTAAGGGGGGAACTTAGGTCTGGGGCCAACGTCCTGACTTTC
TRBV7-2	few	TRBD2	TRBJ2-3	CASSLDGGGTDTQYF	TGTGCCAGCAGCTTAGATGGGGGAGGGACAGATACGCAGTATTTT
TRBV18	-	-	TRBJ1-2	CASSRSGGKVYGYTF	TGTGCCAGCTCCCGGTCCGGGGGAAAAGTTTATGGCTACACCTTC
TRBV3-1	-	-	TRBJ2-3	CASSHTSLSTDTQYF	TGTGCCAGCAGCCACACTAGCCTAAGCACAGATACGCAGTATTTT
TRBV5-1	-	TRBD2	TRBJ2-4	CASSSGQGGLAGLPPTKNIQYF	TGCGCCAGCAGCTCGGGACAGGGGGGACTAGCGGGACTTCCACCTACCAAAAACATTCAGTACTTC
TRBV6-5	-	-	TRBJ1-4	CASSYVEPNEKLFF	TGTGCCAGCAGTTACGTGGAGCCTAATGAAAAACTGTTTTTT
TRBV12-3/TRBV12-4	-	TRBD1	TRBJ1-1	CASSLSPGGFTEAFF	TGTGCCAGCAGTTTGAGCCCAGGGGGCTTCACTGAAGCTTTCTTT
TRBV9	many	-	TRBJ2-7	CASSGRDINYEQYF	TGTGCCAGCAGCGGTCGGGACATTAACTACGAGCAGTACTTC
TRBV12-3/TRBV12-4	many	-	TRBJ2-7	CASSKGSYEQYF	TGTGCCAGCAGCAAAGGCTCCTACGAGCAGTACTTC
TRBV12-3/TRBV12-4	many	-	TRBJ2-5	CASRGETQYF	TGTGCCAGCAGGGGAGAGACCCAGTACTTC